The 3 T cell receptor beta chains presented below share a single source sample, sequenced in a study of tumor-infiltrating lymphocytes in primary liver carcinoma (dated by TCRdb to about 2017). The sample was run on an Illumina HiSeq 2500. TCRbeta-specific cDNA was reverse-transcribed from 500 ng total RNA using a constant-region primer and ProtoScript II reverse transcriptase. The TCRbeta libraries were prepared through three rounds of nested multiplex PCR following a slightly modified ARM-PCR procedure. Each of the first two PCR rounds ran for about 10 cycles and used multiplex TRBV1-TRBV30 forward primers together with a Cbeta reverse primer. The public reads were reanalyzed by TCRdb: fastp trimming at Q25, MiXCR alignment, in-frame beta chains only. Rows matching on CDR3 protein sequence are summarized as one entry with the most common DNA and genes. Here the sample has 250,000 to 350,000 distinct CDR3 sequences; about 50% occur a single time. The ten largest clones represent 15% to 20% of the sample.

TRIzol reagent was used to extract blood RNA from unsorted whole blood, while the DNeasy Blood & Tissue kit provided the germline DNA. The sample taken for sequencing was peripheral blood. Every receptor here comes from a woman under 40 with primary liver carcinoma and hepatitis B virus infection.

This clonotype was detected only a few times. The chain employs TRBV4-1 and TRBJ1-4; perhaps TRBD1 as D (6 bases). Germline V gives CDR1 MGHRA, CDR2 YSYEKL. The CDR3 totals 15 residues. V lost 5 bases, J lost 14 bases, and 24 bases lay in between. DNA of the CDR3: TGCGCCAGCAGCGTTGCACAGGGCGGAAGTAGACGGCTGTTTTTT. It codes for CASSVAQGGSRRLFF.

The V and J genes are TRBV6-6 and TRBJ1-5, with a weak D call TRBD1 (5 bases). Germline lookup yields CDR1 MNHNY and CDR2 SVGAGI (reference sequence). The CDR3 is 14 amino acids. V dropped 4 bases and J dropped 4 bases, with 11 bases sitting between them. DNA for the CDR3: TGTGCCAGCAGTTGTAAGACAGAGAATCAGCCCCAGCATTTT. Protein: CASSCKTENQPQHF.

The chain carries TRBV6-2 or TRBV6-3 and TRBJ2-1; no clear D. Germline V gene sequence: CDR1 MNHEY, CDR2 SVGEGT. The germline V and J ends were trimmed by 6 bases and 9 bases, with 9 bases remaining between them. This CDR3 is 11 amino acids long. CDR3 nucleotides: TGTGCCAGCAGGAGAGCAGGTGAGCAGTTCTTC. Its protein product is CASRRAGEQFF.